This T cell receptor (beta chain) was retrieved from a study of T cell changes during pregnancy in multiple sclerosis. The germline V and J ends were trimmed by 1 base and 0 bases, with 7 bases remaining between them. The germline CDR1 and CDR2 sequences are SGHTA and FQGNSA. CDR3 length: 15 amino acids. TCRdb's copy holds only in-frame clones and misses some; the assay was immunoSEQ multiplex PCR. The sample contains some 42,000 clones, roughly nine tenths of which appear only once. This receptor was obtained from a female donor with multiple sclerosis, enrolled in a pregnancy study. The rearrangement joins TRBV7-2 to TRBJ2-1; D not resolved. The material sequenced was CD4+ T cells from peripheral blood mononuclear cells, taken after pregnancy. CDR3 sequence (DNA): TGTGCCAGCAGCTTAGATAAGAGCTCCTACAATGAGCAGTTCTTC. Translation gives CASSLDKSSYNEQFF.